These 8 T cell receptor beta chains share one sample of origin, sequenced in a study of T cell responses to AZD1222 COVID-19 vaccine. TCRdb keeps only in-frame clones here, not all; method: immunoSEQ multiplex PCR. The table includes 95,000 to 130,000 clones, 93% detected once. Sequences were derived from peripheral blood, sampled on day 0 of AZD1222 vaccination. Receptors originate from an adult in good health.

This chain joins TRBV28 and TRBJ1-1, with a tentative D call TRBD1 (5 bases). Germline CDR1 MDHEN, CDR2 SYDVKM. V gave up 2 bases and J gave up 1 base, with 11 bases separating them. CDR3 length equals 15 residues. The CDR3 loop is CASSLPGATNTEAFF. Written as DNA, the CDR3 is TGTGCCAGCAGTTTACCCGGGGCAACGAACACTGAAGCTTTCTTT.

The chain couples TRBV10-1 to TRBJ2-1; no clear D. The V gene lost 3 bases and the J gene lost 5 bases, with 11 bases spanning the gap. The germline V gene encodes CDR1 WNHNN and CDR2 SYGVQD (reference sequence). This CDR3 is built from 14 residues. CDR3 sequence (DNA): TGCGCCAGCAGTGAATGGCGAAGAAACAATGAGCAGTTCTTC. Its protein product is CASSEWRRNNEQFF.

The chain carries TRBV7-6 and TRBJ1-4; D is unresolved. The V end was cut by 2 bases, the J end by 2 bases, with 9 bases between. This CDR3 has 15 residues. Germline CDR1 is SGHVS and CDR2 is FNYEAQ. CDR3 amino acids: CASSLNPTTNEKLFF. DNA for the CDR3: TGTGCCAGCAGCTTAAACCCAACCACTAATGAAAAACTGTTTTTT.

The chain joins TRBV19 to TRBJ2-7; D is possibly TRBD1 (6 bases). From germline, CDR1 is LNHDA and CDR2 SQIVND (reference sequence). This CDR3 is 15 amino acids long. The V end lost 2 bases, the J end lost 0 bases, and 11 bases lay between the germline ends. The DNA of the CDR3 is TGTGCCAGTAGTATATACGCAGGGGACTCCTACGAGCAGTACTTC. Translated: CASSIYAGDSYEQYF.

This clone was observed once. CDR3: CAWSVLTLTETQYF. Here the CDR3 DNA reads TGTGCCTGGAGTGTACTGACTCTTACAGAGACCCAGTACTTC. The J gene is TRBJ2-5, the V gene TRBV30; D unresolved. This CDR3 comprises 14 residues. Per germline, CDR1 GTSNPN and CDR2 SVGIG (reference sequence). With 0 bases removed from V and 4 bases from J, the gap between germline ends came to 12 bases.

This chain links TRBV2 with TRBJ2-2; perhaps D is TRBD1 or TRBD2 (7 bases each). The CDR3 spans 17 residues. Germline V gene sequence: CDR1 SNHLY, CDR2 FYNNEI. Trimming pared 9 bases from V and 0 bases from J, leaving 20 bases between. CDR3 in DNA: TGTGCCAGGGGGGAGGGGACAGCGAACTCGAACACCGGGGAGCTGTTTTTT. Amino acids: CARGEGTANSNTGELFF.

The rearrangement uses TRBV5-1 and TRBJ2-1, with TRBD2 identical over 7 bases. Germline V gene data show CDR1 as SGHRS and CDR2 as YFSETQ. The CDR3 consists of 16 residues. Unmatched junction bases numbered 9, after V lost 0 bases and J lost 6 bases. The CDR3 is CASSLVSAGRSNEQFF. CDR3 in DNA: TGCGCCAGCAGCTTGGTTTCGGCCGGGAGGTCCAATGAGCAGTTCTTC.

The chain recombines TRBV5-1 with TRBJ2-1, with D unclear. The CDR3 extends over 14 amino acids. The germline gives CDR1 SGHRS, CDR2 YFSETQ. The V end lost 3 bases, the J end lost 1 base, and 8 bases lay between the germline ends. The CDR3, as DNA: TGCGCCAGCAGCTACGATCGGTCCTACAATGAGCAGTTCTTC. It yields the protein CASSYDRSYNEQFF. The variable domain in full, with the rest retrieved from reference TRBV5-1 and TRBJ2-1, is KAGVTQTPRYLIKTRGQQVTLSCSPISGHRSVSWYQQTPGQGLQFLFEYFSETQRNKGNFPGRFSGRQFSNSRSEMNVSTLELGDSALYLCASSYDRSYNEQFFGPGTRLTVL.